This T cell receptor (beta chain) was found in a study of identical twins (dated by TCRdb to about 2016). Describing the broader study: TCR alpha and beta repertoires from monozygotic twins, unrelated adults of various ages and cord blood were deep-sequenced to test whether fetal clonotypes persist. Replicate twin experiments were performed at different times using different library preparation protocols to rule out contamination. Overall results and qualifications from the work: Because the same donors could not be followed over many years, the conclusions depended on cross-sectional statistical analysis. Recombination models systematically underestimated out-of-frame TCR alpha sharing in monozygotic twins but agreed with sharing between unrelated individuals. In beta out-of-frame sequences, excess twin sharing was weaker, because having fewer shared sequences lowered the signal-to-noise ratio. Out-of-frame TCR alpha sequences shared between twins showed an excess of low generation-probability sequences compared with coincidental sharing between unrelated individuals. Zero-insertion analyses could be partly confounded by invariant T cells such as MAIT and iNKT, though diverse VJ usage argued against such confounding for most clonotypes. Fewer insertions were carried by abundant cord blood beta clonotypes, a similar but weaker trend appeared in young adult naive repertoires, and no such trend appeared in memory repertoires.

Library preparation was by 5' RACE. Sequencer: Illumina HiSeq 2000. A universal primer binding site was added through template switching, and the final cDNA carried a unique molecular identifier so that TCR cDNA molecules could be counted accurately. First-strand cDNA for TCR alpha and beta chains was synthesized from specific primers in the conserved constant-segment region. To control for contamination, every cDNA library carried two barcodes: a SMART-Mk sample barcode plus Illumina barcodes. Two successive PCR steps introduced TruSeq adapter sequences along with Illumina sample barcodes. TCR alpha and beta cDNA libraries were sequenced on the Illumina HiSeq platform with custom primers. In the paper's pipeline: MiGEC was used to process raw reads and extract unique molecular identifiers, and MiXCR was used to find CDR3 positions. For each individual, recombination models were inferred using an EM algorithm with the repgenHMM and IGoR tools. Shared clonotype analysis was performed with the tcR package in R, normalizing sharing by the product of cloneset sizes. To study raw recombination without the effects of thymic and clonal selection, out-of-frame nonproductive sequences were analyzed. TCRdb reprocessed the public reads (quality trimming at Q25 with fastp, clone calling with MiXCR) and kept in-frame beta chains. CDR3 protein sequences are deduplicated, and each keeps its most common genes and DNA. None of the V and J calls come from the authors' own analysis; TCRdb made them. The table for this sample lists about 530,000 distinct CDR3 sequences; approximately 14% of them were counted only once. Jointly, the top ten make up 0.35% to 0.45% of the sample.

The germline V and J ends show losses of 3 bases and 4 bases respectively, and no gene match explains 2 bases of the junction. The germline V gene supplies CDR1 SQVTM and CDR2 ANQGSEA. The CDR3 starts with the cysteine, ends with the phenylalanine, and has 13 residues. The sequence is cut down to CDR3 DNA, 39 bases in frame from base 1. All donors were healthy Caucasians. The twin cohort consisted of three pairs of female monozygotic twins, all aged 18 to 29 years. Positive isolation kits from Invitrogen were used to isolate CD4+ and CD8+ T cell populations. A remark on this clonotype: The antigen it binds to is not known. Base qualities are not at hand, and no much larger clone is one base apart.

These sequences were also reported in another study, on yellow fever vaccine responses in identical twins. That second report states: According to the authors, in identical twins the way T cells responded to vaccination appeared partly convergent and partly personalized. In the study, vaccine-responding T cell clones were precisely tracked in identical twins.

The material sequenced was CD4+ T cells sorted from blood. Recombination joined TRBV29-1 with TRBJ2-3, and 9 junction bases match TRBD2. This clonotype originated in a woman between 18 and 29 years old in good health. CDR3 sequence: CSVEGLASDTQYF. The sequenced DNA is TGCAGCGTTGAGGGACTAGCTTCAGATACGCAGTATTTT.